This entry lists 18 T cell receptor beta chains sequenced from one sample in a study of blood T cell repertoires in COVID-19. TCRdb's copy holds only in-frame clones and misses some; the assay was immunoSEQ multiplex PCR. The sample lists 250,000 or so clones; 88% were seen once. What was sequenced was peripheral blood. These TCRs come from a woman in her 30s with acute or convalescent COVID-19.

V and J are TRBV24-1 and TRBJ1-2, with 8 bases identical to TRBD1. Germline V CDR1 and CDR2: KGHDR, SFDVKD. The CDR3 is 14 amino acids. The junction had 2 bases not matched to a gene; V was cut back by 3 bases and J by 3 bases. The DNA of the CDR3 is TGTGCCACCAGTGATCCGGGACAGGACTATGGCTACACCTTC. Amino acids: CATSDPGQDYGYTF.

The rearrangement links TRBV27 to TRBJ2-1; no definite D call. This CDR3 is built from 14 residues. The germline gives CDR1 MNHEY, CDR2 SMNVEV (reference sequence). Trimming took off 3 bases at V and 4 bases at J, with 10 bases between the two ends. CDR3 sequence (DNA): TGTGCCAGCAGTTTCTTGGGCACATACAATGAGCAGTTCTTC. Protein: CASSFLGTYNEQFF.

V is TRBV2 and J is TRBJ2-1; 14 nucleotides align to TRBD2. Germline V gene data show CDR1 as SNHLY and CDR2 as FYNNEI. Trimming at V came to 9 bases and at J to 5 bases, leaving 15 bases not matched to a gene. The CDR3 is 18 residues long. The CDR3 region is CASFAPFPGLAGDNEQFF. CDR3 nucleotide sequence: TGTGCCAGTTTTGCTCCCTTCCCGGGACTAGCGGGAGACAATGAGCAGTTCTTC.

The chain combines TRBV9 with TRBJ1-4; TRBD1 aligns across 9 bases. Per germline, CDR1 SGDLS and CDR2 YYNGEE. The CDR3 length is 17 residues. The V gene end was trimmed by 2 bases and the J gene end by 0 bases; junction bases not matched to a gene: 5. The CDR3: CASSVGDRAATNEKLFF. CDR3 DNA: TGTGCCAGCAGCGTGGGGGACAGGGCGGCAACTAATGAAAAACTGTTTTTT.

The gene calls are TRBV24-1 and TRBJ1-2, with TRBD1 matching over 9 bases. After removal of 7 bases from V and 2 bases from J, the junction contained 10 bases not matched to a gene. CDR3 length: 16 amino acids. Germline-derived CDR1 and CDR2 are KGHDR and SFDVKD. CDR3 region: CATRGTGRDWNYGYTF. CDR3 bases: TGTGCCACCAGAGGGACAGGGCGGGACTGGAACTATGGCTACACCTTC.

The count of this clone is one. This chain joins TRBV30 and TRBJ1-4; D is unresolved. Germline V gives CDR1 GTSNPN, CDR2 SVGIG (reference sequence). V dropped 3 bases and J dropped 4 bases, with 9 bases sitting between them. The CDR3 contains 13 residues. CDR3 coding DNA: TGTGCCTGGAGCGATTCCTATAATGAAAAACTGTTTTTT. It is translated as CAWSDSYNEKLFF.

The J gene is TRBJ1-6, the V gene TRBV5-1; 10 nucleotides agree with TRBD1. With V trimmed by 4 bases and J by 10 bases, 5 bases remained unmatched. The CDR3 consists of 14 residues. Germline CDR1 is SGHRS and CDR2 is YFSETQ. The chain's CDR3 is CASSQRQGASPLHF. The DNA of the CDR3 is TGCGCCAGCAGCCAGAGACAGGGGGCCTCACCCCTCCACTTT.

This chain uses TRBV6-4 with TRBJ2-1; TRBD2 matches at 9 bases. Trimming at V came to 2 bases and at J to 0 bases, leaving 5 bases not matched to a gene. This CDR3 spans 17 amino acids. Germline V lookup: CDR1 MRHNA, CDR2 SNTAGT. This CDR3 is CASSDAGGRGSYNEQFF. The CDR3 bases are TGTGCCAGCAGTGACGCTGGCGGGAGGGGCTCCTACAATGAGCAGTTCTTC.

This clone showed up just once. The gene calls are TRBV19 and TRBJ1-3, with 9 bases aligning to TRBD1. The J segment lost 3 bases and the V segment lost 5 bases, leaving 11 bases of the junction unmatched. CDR1 LNHDA and CDR2 SQIVND come from the germline V gene (reference sequence). The length of the CDR3 is 17 residues. The CDR3 bases are TGTGCCAGTAGTCTTACTTCCGGGACAGGGTTTGGAAACACCATATATTTT. Encoded protein: CASSLTSGTGFGNTIYF.

In its sample, this clone was seen once. V is TRBV5-6 and J is TRBJ2-3, with TRBD2 matching over 11 bases. Germline CDR1 reads SGHDT; CDR2 reads YYEEEE. There are 19 residues in the CDR3. With 2 bases clipped from V and 0 bases from J, the junction kept 11 bases outside the gene matches. DNA for the CDR3: TGTGCCAGCAGCTTTATAACCGGGACTAGCGGCAAGAGCACAGATACGCAGTATTTT. As protein: CASSFITGTSGKSTDTQYF. The whole variable domain, filled in from reference TRBV5-6 and TRBJ2-3, reads DAGVTQSPTHLIKTRGQQVTLRCSPKSGHDTVSWYQQALGQGPQFIFQYYEEEERQRGNFPDRFSGHQFPNYSSELNVNALLLGDSALYLCASSFITGTSGKSTDTQYFGPGTRLTVL.

This clone was seen just once. The chain recombines TRBV5-1 with TRBJ2-2; the D is unclear. This CDR3 is built from 14 residues. The germline V gene has CDR1 SGHRS and CDR2 YFSETQ. V lost 0 bases and J 3 bases, leaving 6 bases between the germline ends. CDR3 protein: CASSLAEDTGELFF. The CDR3 DNA reads as TGCGCCAGCAGCTTGGCCGAGGACACCGGGGAGCTGTTTTTT.

The chain carries TRBV6-1 and TRBJ1-5, with 8 bases aligning to TRBD1. The CDR3 is 16 amino acids. The ends lost 2 bases at V and 4 bases at J; junction bases unmatched: 7. Per the germline V gene, CDR1 is MNHNS and CDR2 is SASEGT. Written as DNA, the CDR3 is TGTGCCAGCAGTGAATTCCCAGGGGGCTCGAATCAGCCCCAGCATTTT. Protein sequence: CASSEFPGGSNQPQHF.

The CDR3 region is CASSPWTGGAGDYGYTF. In DNA form, the CDR3 reads TGCGCCAGCAGCCCCTGGACAGGGGGGGCGGGAGACTATGGCTACACCTTC. V gene TRBV5-1 combines with J gene TRBJ1-2, with 10 bases fitting TRBD1. Trimming took 4 bases from V and 3 from J; bases not matched to a gene: 12. Germline V gives CDR1 SGHRS, CDR2 YFSETQ. This CDR3 spans 17 amino acids.

This clone is a singleton in its sample. This sequence joins TRBV5-1 and TRBJ2-7, with 10 bases matching TRBD1. Germline V gene sequence: CDR1 SGHRS, CDR2 YFSETQ. V gave up 0 bases and J gave up 3 bases; unmatched junction bases: 3. There are 15 residues in the CDR3. The CDR3: CASSLGGQGIYEQYF. CDR3 nucleotide sequence: TGCGCCAGCAGCTTGGGGGGACAGGGGATCTACGAGCAGTACTTC.

The chain carries TRBV5-1 and TRBJ2-5, with a possible D match to TRBD1 (6 bases). The CDR3 spans 15 residues. The germline V gene has CDR1 SGHRS and CDR2 YFSETQ. Trimming took off 4 bases at V and 2 bases at J, with 15 bases between the two ends. The CDR3 DNA is TGCGCCAGCAGCCTCCGTGGGGACAAACAAGAGACCCAGTACTTC. It encodes CASSLRGDKQETQYF.

CDR3 amino acids: CASSFSGNQPQHF. In DNA form, the CDR3 reads TGTGCCAGCAGTTTTTCGGGCAATCAGCCCCAGCATTTT. The chain uses TRBV12-3 or TRBV12-4 and TRBJ1-5; D not certain. The V end lost 3 bases, the J end lost 2 bases, and 5 bases lay between the germline ends. The CDR3 is made up of 13 amino acids.

The chain links TRBV9 to TRBJ2-2, with TRBD2 as a possible D gene (5 bases). V dropped 3 bases and J dropped 5 bases, with 11 bases sitting between them. The CDR3 has 14 amino acids. CDR1 SGDLS and CDR2 YYNGEE come from the germline V gene. CDR3 bases: TGTGCCAGCAGCGCGGGAACTCATACCGGGGAGCTGTTTTTT. Amino acid sequence: CASSAGTHTGELFF.

The count of this clone is one. This sequence joins TRBV30 and TRBJ2-3; 9 bases are a match to TRBD2. The CDR3 spans 17 residues. Germline CDR1 GTSNPN, CDR2 SVGIG (reference sequence). Trimming removed 0 bases from V and 4 bases from J; junction bases left unmatched: 11. In nucleotides, the CDR3 is TGTGCCTGGAGTGTAGCCCGAGTAGCGGGAGTACCAGATACGCAGTATTTT. This gives the protein CAWSVARVAGVPDTQYF.